These T cell receptor beta chains were read from a single sample in a study of cytomegalovirus exposure and HLA in healthy donors. Only in-frame clones appear in the TCRdb table, and some are missing; sequencing was by immunoSEQ multiplex PCR. The table records under 200,000 clones, roughly 90% of them present only once. Sequencing input: PBMCs. These TCRs come from a woman aged 30 to 39 in good health and CMV-seronegative. Both conserved end residues are part of each CDR3. The D gene is left open where the match is weak. Where a row states a size, it is once, few, many or the class of an expanded clone; other rows omit it.

d_gene,abundance,j_gene,v_gene,CDR3nt,CDR3aa
.,few,TRBJ2-3,TRBV19,TGTGCCAGTAGGAGGGGGGTGGGCACAGATACGCAGTATTTT,CASRRGVGTDTQYF
.,.,TRBJ2-1,TRBV5-1,TGCGCCAGCAGCCCCTCCGGGGGGCGCGGATCCTACAATGAGCAGTTCTTC,CASSPSGGRGSYNEQFF
.,.,TRBJ1-1,TRBV27,TGTGCCAGCAGTTTATCGCGGGACACTGAAGCTTTCTTT,CASSLSRDTEAFF
TRBD1,.,TRBJ1-2,TRBV29-1,TGCAGCGTTGAAGGCGGACAGGGAAACTATGGCTACACCTTC,CSVEGGQGNYGYTF
TRBD1,.,TRBJ2-5,TRBV6-5,TGTGCCAGCAGTTCTCCCGGGACAGGGCTTTGGGAGACCCAGTACTTC,CASSSPGTGLWETQYF
.,.,TRBJ2-6,TRBV19,TGTGCCAGTAGTATTGGAGGATCTGGGGCCAACGTCCTGACTTTC,CASSIGGSGANVLTF
.,.,TRBJ2-7,TRBV6-1,TGTGCCAGCAGTGACAGGGTCCACGAGCAGTACTTC,CASSDRVHEQYF
.,.,TRBJ2-4,TRBV7-9,TGTGCCAGCAGCTTCCAAGCGGCAAAACCAGCCAAAAACATTCAGTACTTC,CASSFQAAKPAKNIQYF
.,.,TRBJ1-3,TRBV25-1,TGTGCCAGTACTGGATCAGGAAACACCATATATTTT,CASTGSGNTIYF
.,.,TRBJ1-2,TRBV11-2,TGTGCCAGCAGCGGGGACGGCTATGGCTACACCTTC,CASSGDGYGYTF
.,.,TRBJ2-2,TRBV10-3,TGTGCCATCAGTAGTGGCAGTGCGAACACCGGGGAGCTGTTTTTT,CAISSGSANTGELFF
TRBD1,once,TRBJ1-1,TRBV18,TGTGCCAGCTCACCCCCGGGACAGGGGATCGGTACTGAAGCTTTCTTT,CASSPPGQGIGTEAFF
.,.,TRBJ1-1,TRBV4-3,TGCGCCAGCAGCCAAGATTTTTCTGGAAAGGATGAAGCTTTCTTT,CASSQDFSGKDEAFF
.,.,TRBJ2-6,TRBV15,TGTGCCACCAGCAGCTACATGGAATCGAGCTCTGGGGCCAACGTCCTGACTTTC,CATSSYMESSSGANVLTF
TRBD2,.,TRBJ2-1,TRBV27,TGTGCCAGCAGTTTTAGGGCTAGCGGGGACAATGAGCAGTTCTTC,CASSFRASGDNEQFF
.,.,TRBJ2-7,TRBV7-9,TGTGCCAGCAGCTTAGGACAGGGAGGCGAGCAGTACTTC,CASSLGQGGEQYF
.,once,TRBJ1-6,TRBV4-3,TGCGCCAGCAGCCTCCTGAGGGGGGAGAATTCACCCCTCCACTTT,CASSLLRGENSPLHF
.,.,TRBJ1-4,TRBV6-5,TGTGCCAGCAGAATTCCAGGAGATGAAAAACTGTTTTTT,CASRIPGDEKLFF
.,.,TRBJ2-5,TRBV5-6,TGTGCCAGCAGCTTGCCAGGCCAAGAGACCCAGTACTTC,CASSLPGQETQYF
.,.,TRBJ2-7,TRBV7-2,TGTGCCAGCAGCTTATTTTTGGCAACGAGCTCCTACGAGCAGTACTTC,CASSLFLATSSYEQYF
TRBD2,.,TRBJ2-1,TRBV15,TGTGCCACCAGCAGAGATTTAGCGGGAGTGAATGAGCAGTTCTTC,CATSRDLAGVNEQFF
TRBD2,.,TRBJ2-5,TRBV5-1,TGCGCCAGCAGCAGCGGGGGAAACCAAGAGACCCAGTACTTC,CASSSGGNQETQYF
.,.,TRBJ2-1,TRBV9,TGTGCCAGCAGCGTAGAGAGGGATGAGCAGTTCTTC,CASSVERDEQFF
TRBD1,.,TRBJ1-2,TRBV30,TGTGCCTGGAGCCCGGGACAGGATGGCTACACCTTC,CAWSPGQDGYTF
.,.,TRBJ1-2,TRBV5-4,TGTGCCAGCAGGCCGCAGGACAGTAAACAGGGCTACACCTTC,CASRPQDSKQGYTF
TRBD1,.,TRBJ2-7,TRBV4-3,TGCGCCAGCAGCCCCGGGACAGGGGGCTCCTACGAGCAGTACTTC,CASSPGTGGSYEQYF
TRBD1,.,TRBJ2-7,TRBV5-1,TGCGCCAGCAGAGGGACAGGGGACTACGAGCAGTACTTC,CASRGTGDYEQYF
TRBD2,.,TRBJ2-4,TRBV6-5,TGTGCCAGCAGTTACTCCGGGACTAGCGGGAGTCAGTACTTC,CASSYSGTSGSQYF
TRBD2,.,TRBJ2-7,TRBV7-2,TGTGCCAGCAGCTTAGCTAGCGGGAGTGTCTACGAGCAGTACTTC,CASSLASGSVYEQYF
.,few,TRBJ2-2,TRBV4-1,TGCGCCAGCAGCCAAGCGGGAACGGCCTTTATCACCGGGGAGCTGTTTTTT,CASSQAGTAFITGELFF
.,.,TRBJ2-3,TRBV10-3,TGTGCCATCAGTGAGTACTCGTCGGATACGCAGTATTTT,CAISEYSSDTQYF
TRBD1,.,TRBJ1-2,TRBV4-1,TGCGCCAGCAGCCAACAGGGGGAGGACTATGGCTACACCTTC,CASSQQGEDYGYTF
.,.,TRBJ2-1,TRBV6-6,TGTGCCAGCAGTTACTCTTCCGACTCCTACAATGAGCAGTTCTTC,CASSYSSDSYNEQFF
.,.,TRBJ1-5,TRBV5-6,TGTGCCAGCAGCTTAGCAGGTATCGATCAGCCCCAGCATTTT,CASSLAGIDQPQHF
.,.,TRBJ2-7,TRBV19,TGTGCCAGTAGTATCAACTCTCCCTTTGACGAGCAGTACTTC,CASSINSPFDEQYF
TRBD1,.,TRBJ1-2,TRBV6-6,TGTGCCAGCAGCACGGGACAGGGGGCGCGTGGCTACACCTTC,CASSTGQGARGYTF
TRBD1,few,TRBJ2-1,TRBV27,TGTGCCAGCAGTTTATCACCGGGACAGGAGCAGTTCTTC,CASSLSPGQEQFF
.,.,TRBJ1-1,TRBV7-8,TGTGCCAGCAGTCCCCGTTGGGGTTACACTGAAGCTTTCTTT,CASSPRWGYTEAFF
.,.,TRBJ2-2,TRBV19,TGTGCCAGTAGTACTAGCGCCTACACCGGGGAGCTGTTTTTT,CASSTSAYTGELFF
.,.,TRBJ2-3,TRBV7-2,TGTGCCAGCAGCCCCCAGCGGGGCACAGATACGCAGTATTTT,CASSPQRGTDTQYF
TRBD1,.,TRBJ2-7,TRBV4-3,TGCGCCAGCAGCCCCCAGGAGGGGACAGGGGGCGACGAGCAGTACTTC,CASSPQEGTGGDEQYF
.,.,TRBJ1-3,TRBV7-2,TGTGCCAGCAGCTTTTTCAGAGGCGAACTAACTGGAAACACCATATATTTT,CASSFFRGELTGNTIYF
.,.,TRBJ1-4,TRBV6-1,TGTGCCAGCAGTGCCCGCGGGACGTCTAAAGAAAAACTGTTTTTT,CASSARGTSKEKLFF
TRBD2,.,TRBJ2-3,TRBV4-2,TGTGCCAGCAGCCCCGGACTAGCGGGGTGGGGCACAGATACGCAGTATTTT,CASSPGLAGWGTDTQYF
.,.,TRBJ1-3,TRBV5-1,TGCGCCAGCAGCTTGGAGGGGGGCTCTGGAAACACCATATATTTT,CASSLEGGSGNTIYF
TRBD1,.,TRBJ1-1,TRBV28,TGTGCCAGCAGTTTAACGGACAGGGTGAACACTGAAGCTTTCTTT,CASSLTDRVNTEAFF
TRBD2,.,TRBJ2-2,TRBV27,TGTGCCAGCAGCCCTTTCTTAGCGGGAGGAGACACCGGGGAGCTGTTTTTT,CASSPFLAGGDTGELFF
.,.,TRBJ1-3,TRBV2,TGTGCCAGCTCCGGGGTCTCTGGAAACACCATATATTTT,CASSGVSGNTIYF
.,few,TRBJ2-2,TRBV5-6,TGTGCCAGCAGTCCTACAGGGTCCGGATTCACCGGGGAGCTGTTTTTT,CASSPTGSGFTGELFF
TRBD2,.,TRBJ2-7,TRBV27,TGTGCCAGCAGTTTGACTAGCGGGAGATCCTACGAGCAGTACTTC,CASSLTSGRSYEQYF
TRBD1,.,TRBJ1-1,TRBV7-9,TGTGCCAGCAGCTCGCCTGGGGACAGGGGTAACACTGAAGCTTTCTTT,CASSSPGDRGNTEAFF
.,few,TRBJ2-3,TRBV18,TGTGCCAGCTCACCGTTGTCGGGGGTCACAGATACGCAGTATTTT,CASSPLSGVTDTQYF
.,.,TRBJ2-1,TRBV9,TGTGCCAGCAGCGTAGCTCCACGAGACCGGGAGTTCTTC,CASSVAPRDREFF
.,.,TRBJ2-7,TRBV4-2,TGTGCCAGCAGCCAAGGTCAGAGGACAACAACCTACGAGCAGTACTTC,CASSQGQRTTTYEQYF
.,.,TRBJ2-1,TRBV2,TGTGCCAGCAGTGAAGCGCGTACAGACAATGAGCAGTTCTTC,CASSEARTDNEQFF